A single sample is the source of the 6 T cell receptor beta chains below, sequenced in a study of technical replicates of blood from several donors. Using immunoSEQ multiplex PCR, the repertoire was profiled, and TCRdb retains in-frame clones only, with some absent. Of tens of thousands of clones listed, 94% are singletons. Source material: T cells isolated from PBMCs. These receptors all come from a human donor in good health.

The chain uses TRBV5-1 and TRBJ1-1; maybe TRBD1 (5 bases). Deletions cut 4 bases from V and 3 bases from J, with 16 bases between. The CDR3 spans 15 residues. The germline V gene encodes CDR1 SGHRS and CDR2 YFSETQ. CDR3 nucleotides: TGCGCCAGCAGCCTACCGGACACTTCCTACACTGAAGCTTTCTTT. Amino acid sequence: CASSLPDTSYTEAFF.

V and J are TRBV13 and TRBJ2-2; D unresolved. The CDR3 runs 15 residues. The germline V gene has CDR1 PRHDT and CDR2 FYEKMQ (reference sequence). V lost 3 bases to trimming and J lost 4 bases, with 12 bases between them. Here the CDR3 DNA reads TGTGCCAGCAGCTTTCCCGCGGCGAGCACCGGGGAGCTGTTTTTT. Encoded protein: CASSFPAASTGELFF.

The chain uses TRBV29-1 and TRBJ2-3; TRBD2 aligns across 16 bases. CDR3 length: 19 residues. The junction had 12 bases not matched to a gene; V was cut back by 5 bases and J by 1 base. CDR1 is SQVTM, CDR2 ANQGSEA, per germline. Written as DNA, the CDR3 is TGCAGCGTTATGGGACTAGCGGGAGGGGAAGAACACCGCACAGATACGCAGTATTTT. Its translation is CSVMGLAGGEEHRTDTQYF.

The rearrangement uses TRBV7-9 and TRBJ2-1, with 12 bases aligning to TRBD2. Germline V lookup: CDR1 SEHNR, CDR2 FQNEAQ (reference sequence). The CDR3 loop spans 14 amino acids. V gave up 3 bases and J gave up 10 bases; unmatched junction bases: 4. The chain's CDR3 is CASSFYTSGREQFF. The CDR3 DNA reads as TGTGCCAGCAGCTTTTACACTAGCGGGAGGGAGCAGTTCTTC.

The V and J genes are TRBV19 and TRBJ2-1; 8 bases fit TRBD2. Looked up from germline, CDR1 is LNHDA and CDR2 is SQIVND (reference sequence). Trimming took 3 bases from V and 2 from J; bases not matched to a gene: 6. This CDR3 is built from 16 residues. The DNA for the CDR3 is TGTGCCAGTAGTATTTGGCGGGAGGTACCCTACAATGAGCAGTTCTTC. Translating gives CASSIWREVPYNEQFF.

The rearrangement joins TRBV10-1 to TRBJ2-3; D is perhaps TRBD2 (6 bases). In germline, CDR1 is WNHNN, CDR2 SYGVQD (reference sequence). Deletions cut 3 bases from V and 8 bases from J, with 15 bases between. This CDR3 has 14 amino acids. The CDR3 region has the DNA TGCGCCAGCAGTGAAATGGAGGGATGGGGTACGCAGTATTTT. As protein: CASSEMEGWGTQYF.